Reported below is one T cell receptor beta chain. The read gets to within 3 residues of the CDR3 end, and the germline J gene fills in the rest. Per the germline V gene, CDR1 is SGHTA and CDR2 is FQGTGA. The CDR3 extends over 13 amino acids. These data are taken from a study of T cells in women clearing cervical HPV infection. The wider study: Case blood drawn at lesion detection; control blood after infection cleared.

Measured with immunoSEQ multiplex PCR; TCRdb has only the in-frame clones, and not every one. Here the sample table reports 36,000 or so clones. V and J are TRBV7-3 and TRBJ1-2; 10 nucleotides align to TRBD1. The sample taken for sequencing was blood buffy coat. This clonotype originated in a woman between 18 and 70 years old with a cervical HPV16 infection that either progressed to CIN3+ or cleared (not recorded which). CDR3 amino acids: CASSSGQGYDYTF. CDR3 DNA (partial): TGTGCCAGCAGTTCGGGACAGGGGTACGAC.